This T cell receptor (beta chain) was sequenced during a study of metastatic and nonmetastatic thyroid tumors (dated by TCRdb to about 2020). Some background on the complete study: Repertoires from peripheral blood and from tumor or nodule tissue samples of malignant and benign thyroid patients were compared.

To prepare the library, PCR was applied. Sequencing was carried out with an Illumina HiSeq 4000. The TCR beta-chain CDR3 region of each patient was profiled by high-throughput sequencing. The study's own analysis went as follows. Drawing on CDR3 differences between clinicopathological groups, the researchers built a classifier meant to tell apart patients with distant-metastatic papillary thyroid cancer. The Shannon index was used to measure repertoire diversity, and the Morisita-Horn index was used to measure how similar tumor and blood repertoires were. The public reads were reanalyzed by TCRdb: fastp trimming at Q25, MiXCR alignment, in-frame beta chains only. TCRdb's processing, not the authors' own work, is the source of the V and J calls. The sample includes just under 8,000 clones, with about 26% observed a single time. Jointly, the top ten make up over 5% of the sample. By sample share, this clone is medium-sized (0.01 to 0.1%). Its antigen is not yet known. The sample holds no much larger clone one base away, and base qualities are not on file.

No patient had received any treatment before thyroid surgery. Using T-cell receptor beta sequencing, the study looked back at clinical samples from patients collected from about 2012 to 2018. Study-wide findings and limitations: In both blood and tumor samples, TCR beta diversity was reported to be significantly higher in malignant tumors than in benign nodules.

The TCR sequence derives from a female donor with papillary thyroid cancer or a benign thyroid nodule (not recorded which). Some clones in this sample may be carry-over from other donors' samples. Sample: adjacent normal tissue.

CDR3 protein: CASSLEGGSYQPQHF. The sequence in DNA is TGCGCCAGCAGCTTGGAGGGAGGATCCTATCAGCCCCAGCATTTT. This chain joins TRBV5-1 to TRBJ1-5; no D gene can be assigned with confidence. Deletion took 0 bases off V and 5 bases off J, with a span of 12 bases between the germline ends. The CDR3 starts with the cysteine, ends with the phenylalanine, and has 15 residues. The read is trimmed to its CDR3 DNA, 45 bases read in frame from base 1. Looking up the germline V gene yields CDR1 SGHRS and CDR2 YFSETQ.